A single sample gave rise to the 4 T cell receptor beta chains below, sequenced in a study of shared clonotypes between healthy human individuals. Libraries were prepared by immunoSEQ multiplex PCR; TCRdb keeps only in-frame clonotypes and omits some of them. The sample lists about half a million clones; 75% to 85% were seen once. The material sequenced was PBMCs. The origin of the receptors is a woman in her thirties or forties in good health. Some clones in this sample may be carry-over from other donors' samples.

The rearrangement uses TRBV7-9 and TRBJ2-7; 8 bases agree with TRBD2. Per the germline V gene, CDR1 is SEHNR and CDR2 is FQNEAQ (reference sequence). V lost 1 base to trimming and J lost 0 bases; unmatched junction nucleotides: 11. The CDR3 extends over 18 amino acids. The CDR3 spells CASSLDISGEDHSYEQYF. The CDR3 DNA reads as TGTGCCAGCAGCTTAGATATTAGCGGGGAGGATCACTCCTACGAGCAGTACTTC.

The chain employs TRBV7-3 and TRBJ2-2; no definite D call. This CDR3 region has 14 residues. CDR1 is SGHTA, CDR2 FQGTGA, per germline. Trimming took off 0 bases at V and 8 bases at J, with 10 bases between the two ends. The CDR3 sequence is CASSLTLDRGELFF. Written as DNA, the CDR3 is TGTGCCAGCAGCTTAACACTGGACCGGGGGGAGCTGTTTTTT.

The chain recombines TRBV9 with TRBJ1-1; D unresolved. Trimming took off 0 bases at V and 0 bases at J, with 6 bases between the two ends. From germline, CDR1 is SGDLS and CDR2 YYNGEE. CDR3 length: 14 residues. CDR3 nucleotide sequence: TGTGCCAGCAGCGTAGCAAGTTTGAACACTGAAGCTTTCTTT. Amino acids: CASSVASLNTEAFF.

CDR3 DNA sequence: TGTGCCAGCAGTGAAAGCAACACCCTCGACGAGCAGTACTTC. Translated: CASSESNTLDEQYF. The rearrangement uses TRBV6-1 and TRBJ2-7; D gene unclear. The CDR3 length is 14 residues. Germline V gene data show CDR1 as MNHNS and CDR2 as SASEGT. Trimming removed 2 bases at V and 5 bases at J, with 13 bases between.